This T cell receptor beta chain came from a study of blood T cell repertoires in COVID-19. Study information: In each case, the material was cDNA or gDNA derived from T cells, B-cell-depleted T cells, or PBMCs.

In its sample, this clone was seen a few times. Authors' data handling: Amplified reference gene primers provided the basis for estimating nucleated cell counts. Sequencing used immunoSEQ multiplex PCR; TCRdb keeps in-frame clones, though not all of them. V, J and clone size were drawn from that table, and D and trimming were deduced from the DNA. The sample includes roughly 150,000 clones, more than 65% of them seen just once. Germline CDR1 is LNHDA and CDR2 is SQIVND (reference sequence). J was trimmed by 5 bases and V by 4 bases; bases with no gene match: 6. The CDR3 runs 15 residues. The chain has TRBV19 and TRBJ2-7, with 12 bases that match TRBD2. The source of this sequence is a woman aged 80 or older with acute or convalescent COVID-19. Sequencing was performed on peripheral blood. CDR3 in amino acids: CASSTRTSGKHEQYF. The CDR3 region has the DNA TGTGCCAGTAGTACCAGGACTAGCGGGAAGCACGAGCAGTACTTC.